Reported below is one TCR beta chain. Its antigen remains unidentified. The CDR3 is made up of 16 amino acids. Per the germline V gene, CDR1 is SGHDT and CDR2 is YYEEEE. V gave up 4 bases and J gave up 7 bases, with 21 bases separating them. This specimen belongs to a study of CD4 T cells in relation to SARS-CoV-2 and coronaviruses. At the level of the study: ViraFEST: roughly ten-day antigen culture of PBMCs, then TCR beta CDR3 sequencing. The negative reference was HIV-1 Nef peptide pool or peptide-free culture. Study-level results: No donor gave both pre-pandemic and post-infection samples.

Libraries were prepared by immunoSEQ multiplex PCR; TCRdb keeps only in-frame clonotypes and omits some of them. The sample records about 24,000 clones, roughly 80% being singletons. The unexposed donors gave CD4+ T cells in about 2010-2019, prior to COVID-19. The cells were cultured for about ten days before CD4+ T cells were isolated. Unexposed-donor CD4+ T cells were probed with SARS-CoV-2 S/N and four cold-coronavirus spikes, cells permitting. Material: CD4+ T cells from PBMCs, cultured in vitro. The TCR sequence derives from a human donor in good health. The chain joins TRBV5-6 to TRBJ2-1, with D tentatively TRBD2 (6 bases). The CDR3 here is CASSPPPRLARNEQFF. CDR3 nucleotide sequence: TGTGCCAGCAGCCCCCCCCCTCGGCTAGCGCGAAATGAGCAGTTCTTC.